This is a list of T cell receptor beta chains from one sample in a study of CD8 T cells in Susac syndrome. MiXCR was run by TCRdb on the immunoSEQ multiplex PCR reads, yielding one entry per CDR3 protein. The profile shows some 200,000 distinct CDR3 sequences, 95% of them singletons. Material for sequencing was CD4+ T cells from PBMCs. Receptors originate from a human donor with multiple sclerosis. Each CDR3 is given with its conserved first and last residue. The D gene is left open where the match is weak. Size values are once, few and many counts, or a class for expanded clones, and some rows have none.

>14|-|TRBD2|TRBJ2-7|TRBV4-1
CASSQGGGPFEQYF
TGCGCCAGCAGCCAGGGGGGAGGGCCGTTCGAGCAGTACTTC
>14|-|TRBD1|TRBJ2-7|TRBV20-1
CSALGQGFNSEQYF
TGCAGTGCTTTGGGACAGGGGTTTAATAGTGAGCAGTACTTC
>13|-|TRBD1|TRBJ2-7|TRBV29-1
CSATGTGLYEQYF
TGCAGCGCGACCGGGACAGGGCTGTACGAGCAGTACTTC
>15|-|TRBD1|TRBJ2-7|TRBV4-1
CASSQAGQGNLEQYF
TGCGCCAGCAGCCAAGCGGGACAGGGGAATCTGGAGCAGTACTTC
>17|-|-|TRBJ1-6|TRBV6-5
CASSYPPDILKGSPLHF
TGTGCCAGCAGTTACCCACCGGACATCCTAAAGGGGTCACCCCTCCACTTT
>14|-|-|TRBJ2-7|TRBV2
CASSDDRFSYEQYF
TGTGCCAGCAGTGACGACAGGTTTTCCTACGAGCAGTACTTC
>18|-|-|TRBJ1-3|TRBV3-1
CASSQEMKGNFSGNTIYF
TGTGCCAGCAGCCAAGAAATGAAAGGGAACTTCTCTGGAAACACCATATATTTT
>17|once|TRBD1|TRBJ1-6|TRBV6-5
CASSYSITGGYNSPLHF
TGTGCCAGCAGTTACTCGATTACAGGGGGGTATAATTCACCCCTCCACTTT
>12|-|-|TRBJ1-2|TRBV2
CAEDPKGNGYTF
TGTGCCGAAGATCCAAAAGGAAATGGCTACACCTTC
>13|-|-|TRBJ2-1|TRBV20-1
CSARAGGHNEQFF
TGCAGTGCTAGAGCTGGAGGGCACAATGAGCAGTTCTTC
>15|-|-|TRBJ2-1|TRBV4-1
CASSHVLRDHNEQFF
TGCGCCAGCAGCCATGTACTCCGGGACCACAATGAGCAGTTCTTC
>13|-|-|TRBJ2-7|TRBV27
CASSRPGYLAQYF
TGTGCCAGCAGTCGGCCAGGGTATCTCGCGCAGTACTTC
>16|-|-|TRBJ2-1|TRBV20-1
CSAPSRDRSPYNEQFF
TGCAGTGCTCCATCTCGGGACCGATCCCCCTACAATGAGCAGTTCTTC
>15|-|-|TRBJ2-7|TRBV6-6
CASREWGYSSYEQYF
TGTGCCAGCAGGGAATGGGGCTACTCCTCCTACGAGCAGTACTTC
>14|once|TRBD2|TRBJ2-7|TRBV7-2
CATSYSGNTYEQYF
TGTGCCACCTCTTATAGCGGGAATACCTACGAGCAGTACTTC
>14|-|-|TRBJ2-1|TRBV5-1
CASSLVAGGGEQFF
TGCGCCAGCAGCTTGGTGGCAGGAGGAGGTGAGCAGTTCTTC
>14|-|-|TRBJ1-5|TRBV6-6
CASSYSQGSQPQHF
TGTGCCAGCAGTTACAGTCAGGGGAGTCAGCCCCAGCATTTT
>14|once|-|TRBJ2-3|TRBV4-1
CASSQEGIEDTQYF
TGCGCCAGCAGCCAAGAAGGGATTGAAGATACGCAGTATTTT
>14|-|TRBD1|TRBJ2-5|TRBV20-1
CSALPGQAKETQYF
TGCAGTGCCTTGCCGGGACAGGCGAAGGAGACCCAGTACTTC
>17|-|-|TRBJ1-2|TRBV12-5
CASGSLPPLGGIYGYTF
TGTGCTAGTGGTTCGCTCCCACCCTTGGGGGGAATCTATGGCTACACCTTC
>14|-|-|TRBJ2-2|TRBV12-3/TRBV12-4
CASSLAQGLGELFF
TGTGCCAGCAGTTTAGCGCAGGGGCTCGGGGAGCTGTTTTTT
>11|once|-|TRBJ2-7|TRBV6-6
CASSYEYEQYF
TGTGCCAGCAGTTACGAGTACGAGCAGTACTTC
>16|-|TRBD2|TRBJ2-7|TRBV3-1
CASSHPVSGRDVEQYF
TGTGCCAGCAGCCATCCGGTTAGCGGGAGGGACGTCGAGCAGTACTTC
>14|-|-|TRBJ2-5|TRBV29-1
CSVAAAAGKETQYF
TGCAGCGTTGCGGCGGCCGCGGGGAAAGAGACCCAGTACTTC
>12|once|-|TRBJ2-5|TRBV28
CASRGIQETQYF
TGTGCCAGCAGGGGGATCCAAGAGACCCAGTACTTC
>12|-|-|TRBJ2-7|TRBV20-1
CSASLRGREQYF
TGCAGTGCCTCGCTTCGGGGAAGGGAGCAGTACTTC
>15|-|-|TRBJ1-2|TRBV9
CASSGTGFNNYGYTF
TGTGCCAGCAGCGGAACAGGGTTCAACAACTATGGCTACACCTTC
>16|-|-|TRBJ2-5|TRBV7-9
CASSRRGGPQQETQYF
TGTGCCAGCAGCCGCCGTGGAGGGCCGCAGCAAGAGACCCAGTACTTC
>11|-|-|TRBJ2-7|TRBV20-1
CSAQADYEQYF
TGCAGTGCCCAAGCGGACTACGAGCAGTACTTC
>14|once|-|TRBJ1-2|TRBV18
CASSPPGRDGGYTF
TGTGCCAGCTCACCACCGGGGCGTGATGGGGGCTACACCTTC
>14|-|-|TRBJ2-3|TRBV2
CASSATGVGDTQYF
TGTGCCAGCAGTGCTACGGGGGTCGGAGATACGCAGTATTTT
>13|-|TRBD2|TRBJ2-5|TRBV20-1
CSALGLGAETQYF
TGCAGTGCTCTGGGACTAGGGGCAGAGACCCAGTACTTC
>13|-|TRBD2|TRBJ2-5|TRBV7-2
CASRGTSAFPQYF
TGTGCCAGCAGAGGGACTAGCGCCTTCCCCCAGTACTTC
>15|-|TRBD2|TRBJ2-7|TRBV9
CASSLGGGAGYEQYF
TGTGCCAGCAGTCTTGGCGGGGGGGCCGGATACGAGCAGTACTTC
>13|-|TRBD1|TRBJ2-3|TRBV24-1
CATSGQGTDTQYF
TGTGCCACTTCGGGACAGGGCACAGATACGCAGTATTTT
>12|once|-|TRBJ2-5|TRBV29-1
CSAVAGRETQYF
TGCAGCGCAGTTGCAGGGCGGGAGACCCAGTACTTC
>13|-|TRBD2|TRBJ2-1|TRBV20-1
CSAPGLASLGQFF
TGCAGTGCGCCGGGACTAGCGAGCCTGGGGCAGTTCTTC
>14|-|-|TRBJ1-1|TRBV25-1
CASSPAGSNTEAFF
TGTGCCAGCAGTCCGGCAGGATCGAACACTGAAGCTTTCTTT
>12|-|-|TRBJ2-7|TRBV5-1
CASSHNGREQYF
TGCGCCAGCAGCCATAACGGCAGAGAGCAGTACTTC
>16|-|TRBD2|TRBJ2-4|TRBV29-1
CSVAYTSGIAKNIQYF
TGCAGCGTCGCTTACACTAGCGGAATAGCCAAAAACATTCAGTACTTC
>11|-|-|TRBJ2-2|TRBV20-1
CSARVVEELFF
TGCAGTGCTAGAGTAGTGGAGGAGCTGTTTTTT
>14|-|TRBD1|TRBJ1-2|TRBV4-2
CASRQGGANYGYTF
TGTGCCAGCAGACAAGGGGGCGCAAACTATGGCTACACCTTC
>14|-|-|TRBJ2-1|TRBV2
CASSDDGVGDEQFF
TGTGCCAGCAGTGATGATGGAGTAGGGGATGAGCAGTTCTTC
>16|-|-|TRBJ2-6|TRBV12-3/TRBV12-4
CASSLGGRAGANVLTF
TGTGCCAGCAGTTTAGGGGGGCGCGCTGGGGCCAACGTCCTGACTTTC
>12|-|-|TRBJ1-5|TRBV7-9
CASSLEGQPQHF
TGTGCCAGCAGCTTAGAAGGTCAGCCCCAGCATTTT
>16|-|-|TRBJ2-2|TRBV2
CASSEYGLRNTGELFF
TGTGCCAGCAGTGAATACGGACTGAGAAACACCGGGGAGCTGTTTTTT
>16|-|TRBD2|TRBJ2-3|TRBV4-2
CASSQQTSGSGDTQYF
TGTGCCAGCAGCCAACAGACTAGCGGGAGTGGAGATACGCAGTATTTT
>13|-|-|TRBJ2-1|TRBV29-1
CSVVSRSYNEQFF
TGCAGCGTTGTTTCGAGATCCTACAATGAGCAGTTCTTC
>17|-|TRBD1|TRBJ2-1|TRBV7-2
CASSSQEPGQGLIEQFF
TGTGCCAGCAGCTCCCAGGAACCGGGACAGGGGCTAATCGAGCAGTTCTTC
>15|-|-|TRBJ1-5|TRBV15
CATSREGSSNQPQHF
TGTGCCACCAGCAGAGAGGGTAGTAGCAATCAGCCCCAGCATTTT
>14|-|TRBD2|TRBJ2-7|TRBV27
CASTVLAGAYEQYF
TGTGCCAGCACGGTACTAGCGGGAGCCTACGAGCAGTACTTC
>15|-|-|TRBJ1-2|TRBV5-1
CASSLGHLLAEGYTF
TGCGCCAGCAGCTTGGGACACTTATTAGCGGAGGGCTACACCTTC
>14|-|-|TRBJ1-2|TRBV29-1
CSVDTLGTQIGYTF
TGCAGCGTTGATACCCTAGGGACTCAGATTGGCTACACCTTC
>13|-|-|TRBJ1-5|TRBV30
CAWSPGGYQPQHF
TGTGCCTGGAGTCCGGGGGGGTATCAGCCCCAGCATTTT